The 8 T cell receptor beta chains below come from one sample, sequenced in a study of naive and memory T cell subsets. No cognate antigen is known for these TCRs. Study-wide points: Especially in CD8 cells, naive repertoires contained a few larger clonotypes, possibly CD45RA-re-expressing memory cells.

An equimolar mix of two oligonucleotides served as the beta constant-region primer for TRBC1 and TRBC2. The ligated cDNA underwent four PCR rounds using SP2 and nested alpha and beta constant-region primers. TCRdb reprocessed the UMI-ligation and nested PCR reads via MiXCR and lists one record per CDR3 protein. The table records about 90,000 distinct CDR3 sequences, approximately 11% of them present only once. The sample was naive CD4+ T cells from blood. The source is a human donor in good health.

This clonotype turned up a few times. This chain connects TRBV24-1 to TRBJ2-3; 7 nucleotides line up with TRBD1. Germline V gene sequence: CDR1 KGHDR, CDR2 SFDVKD. V trimming: 4 bases; J trimming: 6 bases; junction bases outside the gene matches: 12. This CDR3 has 16 amino acids. The CDR3 bases are TGTGCCACCAGTGAGCTAACCGGGACACAGGGGGATACGCAGTATTTT. It is translated as CATSELTGTQGDTQYF.

This clonotype was counted a few times. V is TRBV7-6 and J is TRBJ2-5; maybe TRBD2 (5 bases). V gave up 0 bases and J gave up 7 bases, with 12 bases separating them. CDR3 length: 14 amino acids. CDR1 SGHVS and CDR2 FNYEAQ come from the germline V gene. CDR3 in DNA: TGTGCCAGCAGCTTAGCGCCGGTTGAGGGGACCCAGTACTTC. This translates into CASSLAPVEGTQYF.

This clonotype was picked up many times. This chain joins TRBV29-1 and TRBJ1-1; the match to TRBD1 covers 8 bases. Germline V gene data show CDR1 as SQVTM and CDR2 as ANQGSEA. V was clipped by 7 bases and J by 6 bases; unmatched bases: 10. This CDR3 is 13 amino acids long. In DNA form, the CDR3 reads TGCAGCGCCTCGGACAGGGTGATGGCTGAAGCTTTCTTT. Translation: CSASDRVMAEAFF.

The sample holds a few counts of this clonotype. The chain is built from TRBV7-2 and TRBJ2-3, with D perhaps being TRBD1 or TRBD2 (5 bases each). CDR3 length: 13 amino acids. Germline loops: CDR1 SGHTA, CDR2 FQGNSA. Trimming cost V 5 bases and J 6 bases, with 12 bases left between them. In nucleotides, the CDR3 is TGTGCCAGCAGCCCACGGGACGGGGATACGCAGTATTTT. It specifies CASSPRDGDTQYF. Based on the CDR3 plus reference TRBV7-2 and TRBJ2-3, the full variable domain is GAGVSQSPSNKVTEKGKDVELRCDPISGHTALYWYRQSLGQGLEFLIYFQGNSAPDKSGLPSDRFSAERTGGSVSTLTIQRTQQEDSAVYLCASSPRDGDTQYFGPGTRLTVL.

This clonotype was observed once. The chain is built from TRBV12-3 or TRBV12-4 and TRBJ1-1; D is undetermined. V lost 3 bases to trimming and J lost 4 bases, with 12 bases between them. The CDR3 runs 14 residues. CDR3 residues: CASSFARARTEAFF. The CDR3 DNA reads as TGTGCCAGCAGTTTCGCGAGGGCCCGCACTGAAGCTTTCTTT.

CDR3: CASSPPSISYEQYF. For the CDR3, the DNA is TGTGCCAGCAGTCCCCCGTCTATCTCCTACGAGCAGTACTTC. V gene TRBV6-1 combines with J gene TRBJ2-7; D uncertain. The CDR3 contains 14 residues. Germline values: CDR1 MNHNS, CDR2 SASEGT. Between the trimmed V and J ends, which lost 5 bases and 0 bases, there was a span of 11 bases.

This clonotype has only a few counts. The rearrangement joins TRBV6-2 or TRBV6-3 to TRBJ2-7; D gene uncertain. The CDR3 is 11 residues long. Germline CDR1 MNHEY, CDR2 SVGEGT. The V end was cut by 3 bases, the J end by 9 bases, with 9 bases between. CDR3 residues: CASSYLSGQYF. CDR3 DNA: TGTGCCAGCAGTTATTTGTCGGGGCAGTACTTC.

This clonotype has more than one count but fewer than ten. The rearrangement uses TRBV30 and TRBJ1-5; no definite D call. The ends were cut back, 2 bases at V and 1 base at J, with 6 bases in the middle. The CDR3 is made up of 13 amino acids. Per germline, CDR1 GTSNPN and CDR2 SVGIG (reference sequence). As DNA, the CDR3 is TGTGCCTGGAGTAAGATCAGCAATCAGCCCCAGCATTTT. Its translation: CAWSKISNQPQHF.